A selection of T cell receptor beta chains follows, all from one sample in a study of cytomegalovirus exposure and HLA in healthy donors. Generated by immunoSEQ multiplex PCR, the TCRdb table keeps only in-frame clones and is missing some. The sample shows under 150,000 clones, about 84% of them seen only once. Sequenced material: PBMCs. The receptor source for this set is a man in his fifties in good health and CMV-seronegative. CDR3s include the opening cysteine and the closing phenylalanine or tryptophan. The D gene is left open where the match is weak. Size tells how often a clone was seen (once, few, many) or the class of an expanded clone, and some rows leave it out.

clone size,D gene,V gene,CDR3 length,J gene,CDR3 protein,CDR3 DNA
NA,NA,TRBV13,12,TRBJ2-5,CASSLLKETQYF,TGTGCCAGCAGCCTCCTAAAAGAGACCCAGTACTTC
NA,NA,TRBV18,15,TRBJ1-6,CASSPEQPYNSPLHF,TGTGCCAGCTCACCGGAACAGCCCTATAATTCACCCCTCCACTTT
few,TRBD2,TRBV7-9,14,TRBJ2-7,CASTASGGSHEQYF,TGTGCCAGCACTGCGAGCGGGGGATCTCACGAGCAGTACTTC
NA,TRBD1,TRBV27,14,TRBJ1-5,CAAGGGERNQPQHF,TGTGCCGCAGGAGGGGGCGAAAGGAATCAGCCCCAGCATTTT
NA,NA,TRBV25-1,14,TRBJ1-4,CASSEATGDEKLFF,TGTGCCAGCAGTGAAGCTACCGGGGATGAAAAACTGTTTTTT
NA,TRBD2,TRBV19,16,TRBJ2-1,CASSLEAGGLKNEQFF,TGTGCCAGTAGTCTTGAAGCGGGAGGGCTTAAAAATGAGCAGTTCTTC
few,NA,TRBV6-1,14,TRBJ2-1,CASSSRELKSEQFF,TGTGCCAGCAGTTCCCGGGAACTCAAATCCGAGCAGTTCTTC
NA,NA,TRBV5-1,14,TRBJ1-2,CASSSPRPNYGYTF,TGCGCCAGCAGCTCTCCTAGGCCCAACTATGGCTACACCTTC
NA,TRBD1,TRBV6-1,15,TRBJ2-7,CASIRPGTGTYEQYF,TGTGCCAGCATCCGTCCCGGGACAGGGACCTACGAGCAGTACTTC
NA,NA,TRBV7-9,14,TRBJ2-7,CASSLGPSYYEQYF,TGTGCCAGCAGCTTAGGACCTAGTTACTACGAGCAGTACTTC
once,TRBD1,TRBV6-5,15,TRBJ1-6,CASRLSGTGNSPLHF,TGTGCCAGCAGACTTTCCGGGACAGGCAATTCACCCCTCCACTTT
NA,NA,TRBV5-4,14,TRBJ1-6,CASSRGYMGSPLHF,TGTGCCAGCAGCAGGGGTTATATGGGTTCACCCCTCCACTTT
NA,TRBD1,TRBV11-3,14,TRBJ2-7,CASSLGTGAYEQYF,TGTGCCAGCAGCCTCGGGACAGGGGCCTACGAGCAGTACTTC
NA,NA,TRBV19,17,TRBJ1-2,CASSKEGAGNKNYGYTF,TGTGCCAGTAGTAAAGAAGGGGCAGGGAATAAAAACTATGGCTACACCTTC
NA,NA,TRBV6-5,15,TRBJ2-2,CASSYGGADTGELFF,TGTGCCAGCAGTTACGGGGGGGCGGACACCGGGGAGCTGTTTTTT
NA,NA,TRBV6-6,15,TRBJ2-3,CASSYRGRGTDTQYF,TGTGCCAGCAGTTACCGTGGGAGAGGGACAGATACGCAGTATTTT
NA,NA,TRBV18,14,TRBJ2-7,CASSPPAPLDEQYF,TGTGCCAGCTCACCACCTGCGCCTCTAGACGAGCAGTACTTC
NA,NA,TRBV5-1,14,TRBJ2-7,CASSLGGPAGEQYF,TGCGCCAGCAGCTTGGGAGGGCCGGCAGGTGAGCAGTACTTC
NA,NA,TRBV19,12,TRBJ1-1,CASRGLITEAFF,TGTGCCAGTCGCGGACTGATCACTGAAGCTTTCTTT
NA,TRBD2,TRBV5-1,15,TRBJ2-1,CASSLVGLAYNEQFF,TGCGCCAGCAGCTTGGTGGGACTAGCATACAATGAGCAGTTCTTC
NA,TRBD1,TRBV7-9,12,TRBJ1-2,CARASGGHGYTF,TGTGCCAGGGCCTCAGGGGGCCATGGCTACACCTTC
NA,NA,TRBV27,14,TRBJ2-7,CASSFGRTRGEQYF,TGTGCCAGCAGTTTTGGACGCACGAGGGGGGAGCAGTACTTC